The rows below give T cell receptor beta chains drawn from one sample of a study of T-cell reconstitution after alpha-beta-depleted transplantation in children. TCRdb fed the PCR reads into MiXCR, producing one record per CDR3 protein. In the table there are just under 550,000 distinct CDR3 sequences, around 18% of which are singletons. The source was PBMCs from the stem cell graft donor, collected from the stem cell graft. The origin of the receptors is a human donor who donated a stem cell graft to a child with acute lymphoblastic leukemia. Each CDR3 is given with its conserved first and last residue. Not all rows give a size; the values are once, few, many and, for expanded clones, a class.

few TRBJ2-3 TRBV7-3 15 CASSFGPSRTDTQYF
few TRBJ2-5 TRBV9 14 CASSVQGWQETQYF
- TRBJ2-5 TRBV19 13 CASSIVHQETQYF
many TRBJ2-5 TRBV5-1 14 CASSYTGGQETQYF
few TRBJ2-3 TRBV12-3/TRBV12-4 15 CASSLTGGAGDTQYF
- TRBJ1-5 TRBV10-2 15 CASSESSASNQPQHF
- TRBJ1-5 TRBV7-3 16 CASSLQNFIRFQPQHF
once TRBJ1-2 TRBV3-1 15 CASSQGDRATTGYTF
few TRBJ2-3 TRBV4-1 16 CASSLKGGTPTDTQYF
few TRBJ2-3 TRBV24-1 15 CATSDSDRGTDTQYF
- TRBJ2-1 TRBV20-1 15 CSAPELAGVWDEQFF
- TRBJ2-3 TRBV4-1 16 CASSPDSGARTDTQYF